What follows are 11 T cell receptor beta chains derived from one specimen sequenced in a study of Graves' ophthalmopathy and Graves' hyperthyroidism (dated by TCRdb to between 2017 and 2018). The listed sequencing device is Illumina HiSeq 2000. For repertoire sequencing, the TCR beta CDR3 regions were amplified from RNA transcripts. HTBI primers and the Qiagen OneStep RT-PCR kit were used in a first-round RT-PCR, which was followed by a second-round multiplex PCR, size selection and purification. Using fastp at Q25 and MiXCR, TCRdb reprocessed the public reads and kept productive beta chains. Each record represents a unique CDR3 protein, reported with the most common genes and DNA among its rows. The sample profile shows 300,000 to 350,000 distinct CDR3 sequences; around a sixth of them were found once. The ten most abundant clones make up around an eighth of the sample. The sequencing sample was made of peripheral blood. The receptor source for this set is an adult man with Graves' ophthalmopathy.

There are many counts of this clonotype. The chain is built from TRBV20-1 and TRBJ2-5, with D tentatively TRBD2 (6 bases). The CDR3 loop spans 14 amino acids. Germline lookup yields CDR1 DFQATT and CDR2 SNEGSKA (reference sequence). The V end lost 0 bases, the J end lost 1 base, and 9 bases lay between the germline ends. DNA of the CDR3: TGCAGTGCTAGAGATAGCGGCAGCCAAGAGACCCAGTACTTC. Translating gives CSARDSGSQETQYF.

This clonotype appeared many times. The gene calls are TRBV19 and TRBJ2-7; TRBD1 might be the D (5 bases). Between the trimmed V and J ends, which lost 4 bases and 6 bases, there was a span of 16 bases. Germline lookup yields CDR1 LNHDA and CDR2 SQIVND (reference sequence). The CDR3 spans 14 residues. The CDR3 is CASSNRGGPREQYF. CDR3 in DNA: TGTGCCAGTAGTAATAGGGGCGGACCCCGCGAGCAGTACTTC.

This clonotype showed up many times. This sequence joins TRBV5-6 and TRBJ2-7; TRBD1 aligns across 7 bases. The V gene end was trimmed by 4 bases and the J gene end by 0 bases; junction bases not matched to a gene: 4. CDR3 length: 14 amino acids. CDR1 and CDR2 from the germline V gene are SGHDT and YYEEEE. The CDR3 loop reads CASSHDRVSYEQYF. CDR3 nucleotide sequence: TGTGCCAGCAGCCATGACAGGGTCTCCTACGAGCAGTACTTC. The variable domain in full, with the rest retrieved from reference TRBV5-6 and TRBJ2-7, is DAGVTQSPTHLIKTRGQQVTLRCSPKSGHDTVSWYQQALGQGPQFIFQYYEEEERQRGNFPDRFSGHQFPNYSSELNVNALLLGDSALYLCASSHDRVSYEQYFGPGTRLTVT.

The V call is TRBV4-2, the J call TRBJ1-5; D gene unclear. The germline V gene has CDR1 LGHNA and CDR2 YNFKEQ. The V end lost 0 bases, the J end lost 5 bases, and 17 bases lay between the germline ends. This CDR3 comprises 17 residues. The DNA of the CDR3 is TGTGCCAGCAGCCAAGAGCGGAGCATGGCAGGATATCAGCCCCAGCATTTT. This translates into CASSQERSMAGYQPQHF.

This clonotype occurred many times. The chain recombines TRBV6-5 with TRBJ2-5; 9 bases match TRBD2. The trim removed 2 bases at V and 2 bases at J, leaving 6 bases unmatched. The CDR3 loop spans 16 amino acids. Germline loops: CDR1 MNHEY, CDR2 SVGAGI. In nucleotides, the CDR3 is TGTGCCAGCAGTTACGTAGCGGGGGAAAAACAAGAGACCCAGTACTTC. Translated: CASSYVAGEKQETQYF.

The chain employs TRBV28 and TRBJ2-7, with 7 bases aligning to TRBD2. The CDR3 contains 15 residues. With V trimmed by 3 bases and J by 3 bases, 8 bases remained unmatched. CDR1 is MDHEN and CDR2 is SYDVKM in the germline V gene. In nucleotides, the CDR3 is TGTGCCAGCAGTTTCCTTCTAGCGGAGGGCTACGAGCAGTACTTC. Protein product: CASSFLLAEGYEQYF.

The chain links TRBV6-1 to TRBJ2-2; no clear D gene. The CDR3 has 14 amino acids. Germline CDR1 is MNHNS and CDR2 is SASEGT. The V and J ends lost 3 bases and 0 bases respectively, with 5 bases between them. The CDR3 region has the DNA TGTGCCAGCAGTGACATAACGAACACCGGGGAGCTGTTTTTT. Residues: CASSDITNTGELFF.

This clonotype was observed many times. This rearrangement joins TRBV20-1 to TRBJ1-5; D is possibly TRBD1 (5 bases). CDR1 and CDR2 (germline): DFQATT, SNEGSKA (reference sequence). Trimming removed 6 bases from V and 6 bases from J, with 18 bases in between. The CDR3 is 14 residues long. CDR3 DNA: TGCAGTGCCGATATAGGGGTAGGAGGTCAGCCCCAGCATTTT. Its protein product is CSADIGVGGQPQHF.

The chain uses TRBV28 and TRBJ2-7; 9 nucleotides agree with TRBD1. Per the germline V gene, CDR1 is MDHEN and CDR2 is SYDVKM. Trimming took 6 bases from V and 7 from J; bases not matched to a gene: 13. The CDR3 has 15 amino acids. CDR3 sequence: CASSRNRDRVGEQYF. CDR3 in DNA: TGTGCCAGCAGCCGCAACCGGGACAGGGTGGGGGAGCAGTACTTC.

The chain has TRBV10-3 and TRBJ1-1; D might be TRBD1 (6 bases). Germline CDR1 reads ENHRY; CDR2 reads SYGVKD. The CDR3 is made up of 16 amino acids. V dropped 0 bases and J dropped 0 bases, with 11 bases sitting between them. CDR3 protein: CAISESRTGMNTEAFF. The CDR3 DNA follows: TGTGCCATCAGTGAGTCGAGAACAGGGATGAACACTGAAGCTTTCTTT.

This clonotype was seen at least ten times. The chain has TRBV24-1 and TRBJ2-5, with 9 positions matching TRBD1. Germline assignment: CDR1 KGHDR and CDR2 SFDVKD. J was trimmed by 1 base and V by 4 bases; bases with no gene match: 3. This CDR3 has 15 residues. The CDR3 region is CATSEQGQGQETQYF. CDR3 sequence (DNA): TGTGCCACCAGTGAACAGGGACAGGGCCAAGAGACCCAGTACTTC.